These 30 T cell receptor beta chains came from one sample sequenced in a study of response to subunit inactivated influenza vaccine. TCRdb itself ran the RT-PCR reads through MiXCR, one entry per CDR3 protein. Here the sample spans about 520,000 distinct CDR3 sequences, roughly 23% being singletons. This specimen was CD4+ T cells sorted from PBMCs, taken approximately 5 days after vaccination. The origin of the receptors is a man aged 50 to 59 who received an inactivated influenza vaccine.

This clonotype showed up just a few times. V usage is TRBV6-5 and J usage is TRBJ2-1, with 9 positions matching TRBD2. CDR1 is MNHEY and CDR2 is SVGAGI in the germline V gene. The CDR3 is made up of 15 amino acids. With 0 bases clipped from V and 8 bases from J, the junction kept 5 bases outside the gene matches. DNA for the CDR3: TGTGCCAGCAGTTACTCCGGGACTAGCATCTATGAGCAGTTCTTC. It is translated as CASSYSGTSIYEQFF.

The table lists this clonotype with a few counts. V usage is TRBV10-3 and J usage is TRBJ2-7, with 8 bases identical to TRBD2. Trimming cost V 0 bases and J 5 bases; bases outside gene matches: 6. Germline-derived CDR1 and CDR2 are ENHRY and SYGVKD. This CDR3 has 15 residues. DNA for the CDR3: TGTGCCATCAGTGAGTCTCGGGGGGGACGGGACGAGCAGTACTTC. It translates to CAISESRGGRDEQYF.

This clonotype turned up a few times. V usage is TRBV7-9 and J usage is TRBJ2-7, with TRBD2 identical over 7 bases. The germline CDR1 and CDR2 sequences are SEHNR and FQNEAQ (reference sequence). This CDR3 is 15 amino acids long. V lost 5 bases to trimming and J lost 5 bases; unmatched junction nucleotides: 12. The CDR3 region has the DNA TGTGCCAGCAGCCCGGGGACTATCACCGGGGACGAGCAGTACTTC. Protein sequence: CASSPGTITGDEQYF.

This clonotype was observed a handful of times. The chain has TRBV7-2 and TRBJ2-5; no clear D gene. V dropped 4 bases and J dropped 1 base, with 7 bases sitting between them. The germline gives CDR1 SGHTA, CDR2 FQGNSA. The CDR3 length is 13 residues. The CDR3 bases are TGTGCCAGCAGCTCCGCAATCCAAGAGACCCAGTACTTC. As protein: CASSSAIQETQYF.

This clonotype has more than one count but fewer than ten. V is TRBV6-2 or TRBV6-3 and J is TRBJ1-2; TRBD1 might be the D (5 bases). The CDR3 sequence is 14 residues long. Trimming removed 11 bases from V and 2 bases from J, with 18 bases in between. The germline CDR1 and CDR2 sequences are MNHEY and SVGEGT. The CDR3 coding sequence is TGTGCCTCAAGGTACCAGGGCCGAAACTATGGCTACACCTTC. Encoded protein: CASRYQGRNYGYTF.

The rearrangement joins TRBV29-1 to TRBJ1-1, with D unclear. V lost 4 bases, J lost 4 bases, and 19 bases lay in between. CDR1 SQVTM and CDR2 ANQGSEA come from the germline V gene. The CDR3 is 15 residues long. This chain's CDR3 is CSVVVLGRSSTEAFF. DNA of the CDR3: TGCAGCGTTGTGGTATTGGGTCGTTCGAGCACTGAAGCTTTCTTT.

The genes are TRBV9 and TRBJ2-1, with 7 bases lining up with TRBD1. The J segment lost 6 bases and the V segment lost 0 bases, leaving 6 bases of the junction unmatched. CDR1 SGDLS and CDR2 YYNGEE come from the germline V gene. The CDR3 loop spans 15 amino acids. The CDR3 DNA sequence: TGTGCCAGCAGCGTAGGACAGGGTCCTTCCAATGAGCAGTTCTTC. Its translation is CASSVGQGPSNEQFF.

The sample holds a few counts of this clonotype. The chain combines TRBV7-9 with TRBJ1-3; D ambiguous. Germline V gives CDR1 SEHNR, CDR2 FQNEAQ (reference sequence). The V gene lost 2 bases and the J gene lost 7 bases, with 3 bases spanning the gap. This CDR3 is built from 11 residues. The CDR3 sequence: CASSLTNTIYF. CDR3 DNA sequence: TGTGCCAGCAGCTTAACTAACACCATATATTTT.

The CDR3 DNA reads as TGCAGCGTAGGGAGGGCCTTCAATCAGCCCCAGCATTTT. This sequence encodes CSVGRAFNQPQHF. The chain uses TRBV29-1 and TRBJ1-5; D not resolved. Germline lookup yields CDR1 SQVTM and CDR2 ANQGSEA. The V end lost 6 bases, the J end lost 3 bases, and 12 bases lay between the germline ends. The CDR3 totals 13 residues.

The V and J genes are TRBV10-3 and TRBJ2-1; D might be TRBD2 (6 bases). With 1 base removed from V and 0 bases from J, the gap between germline ends came to 7 bases. The CDR3 is made up of 15 amino acids. Germline assignment: CDR1 ENHRY and CDR2 SYGVKD. CDR3 in amino acids: CAISELGGSYNEQFF. The CDR3 DNA follows: TGTGCCATCAGTGAGTTGGGGGGCTCCTACAATGAGCAGTTCTTC.

This clonotype came up many times. V is TRBV7-2 and J is TRBJ1-5; TRBD1 matches at 8 bases. From germline, CDR1 is SGHTA and CDR2 FQGNSA. Unmatched junction bases numbered 5, after V lost 7 bases and J lost 3 bases. The CDR3 runs 14 residues. This CDR3 reads CASTSGGYNQPQHF. The CDR3 region has the DNA TGTGCCAGCACCTCAGGGGGCTACAATCAGCCCCAGCATTTT.

This chain uses TRBV5-5 with TRBJ2-3, with D tentatively TRBD1 (6 bases). V was shortened by 4 bases and J by 2 bases, with 14 bases between the two germline ends. Per germline, CDR1 SGHKS and CDR2 YYEKEE (reference sequence). The CDR3 length is 15 residues. The DNA for the CDR3 is TGTGCCAGCAGCCGTCCCGGGACACACACAGATACGCAGTATTTT. Amino acid sequence: CASSRPGTHTDTQYF. Variable domain in full (rest from reference TRBV5-5 and TRBJ2-3): DAGVTQSPTHLIKTRGQQVTLRCSPISGHKSVSWYQQVLGQGPQFIFQYYEKEERGRGNFPDRFSARQFPNYSSELNVNALLLGDSALYLCASSRPGTHTDTQYFGPGTRLTVL.

This clonotype was counted a few times. The CDR3 coding sequence is TGCGCCAGCAGTGACCTCGGGACGCAGGACAATGAAAAACTGTTTTTT. Translation gives CASSDLGTQDNEKLFF. This chain uses TRBV10-2 with TRBJ1-4; D possibly corresponds to TRBD1 (5 bases). The germline gives CDR1 WSHSY, CDR2 SAAADI. Deletions cut 3 bases from V and 5 bases from J, with 16 bases between. This CDR3 contains 16 residues.

The chain combines TRBV20-1 with TRBJ2-3, with D uncertain. Looked up from germline, CDR1 is DFQATT and CDR2 is SNEGSKA (reference sequence). The CDR3 has 12 amino acids. Trimming removed 7 bases from V and 4 bases from J, with 12 bases in between. CDR3 region: CSDPLEADTQYF. Here the CDR3 DNA reads TGCAGTGACCCCTTAGAAGCAGATACGCAGTATTTT.

V is TRBV12-3 or TRBV12-4 and J is TRBJ2-3; D may be TRBD2 (6 bases). V was trimmed by 6 bases and J by 4 bases, leaving 17 bases between them. The CDR3 is 15 amino acids. As DNA, the CDR3 is TGTGCCAGCAGCCCGCTTTCTCGGGAGCCAGATACGCAGTATTTT. The encoded protein is CASSPLSREPDTQYF.

The sample holds a few counts of this clonotype. The genes are TRBV20-1 and TRBJ2-7; D is unclear. The V gene's germline CDR1 is DFQATT and CDR2 SNEGSKA (reference sequence). This CDR3 spans 11 amino acids. Trimming removed 6 bases from V and 3 bases from J, with 9 bases in between. CDR3 in DNA: TGCAGTGCGGCAAAAGTCTACGAGCAGTACTTC. Its translation: CSAAKVYEQYF.

V is TRBV20-1 and J is TRBJ2-3, with 7 nucleotides matching TRBD2. The germline gives CDR1 DFQATT, CDR2 SNEGSKA (reference sequence). The CDR3 sequence is 15 residues long. The junction had 8 bases not matched to a gene; V was cut back by 4 bases and J by 1 base. CDR3 DNA: TGCAGTGCTACTCGGTGGGCGGGGGGCACAGATACGCAGTATTTT. Translated: CSATRWAGGTDTQYF.

The CDR3, as DNA: TGTGCCAGCAGCTTACTTTTTAAGACTAAGGGGAAACTGTTTTTT. The encoded protein is CASSLLFKTKGKLFF. The chain is built from TRBV7-2 and TRBJ1-4, with D perhaps matching TRBD1 (5 bases). Trimming stripped 2 bases from V and 11 bases from J, with 18 bases between. This CDR3 has 15 amino acids. Germline V lookup: CDR1 SGHTA, CDR2 FQGNSA.

The chain uses TRBV4-3 and TRBJ2-1, with D unclear. Looked up from germline, CDR1 is LGHNA and CDR2 is YSLEER. The CDR3 sequence is 13 residues long. V was shortened by 1 base and J by 9 bases, with 10 bases between the two germline ends. CDR3 loop: CASSQGVVGEQFF. The CDR3, as DNA: TGCGCCAGCAGCCAAGGGGTGGTGGGTGAGCAGTTCTTC.

This sequence joins TRBV5-1 and TRBJ2-5; D gene uncertain. The CDR3 contains 15 residues. The germline gives CDR1 SGHRS, CDR2 YFSETQ. Between the trimmed V and J ends, which lost 2 bases and 2 bases, there was a span of 13 bases. CDR3 loop: CASSFPEYFQETQYF. DNA for the CDR3: TGCGCCAGCAGCTTTCCGGAATACTTTCAAGAGACCCAGTACTTC.

This clonotype was recorded a few times. CDR3 DNA: TGTGCCACGGAGGCGACCATGAACACTGAAGCTTTCTTT. The encoded protein is CATEATMNTEAFF. The chain employs TRBV28 and TRBJ1-1; no firm D call. The CDR3 loop spans 13 amino acids. Germline V lookup: CDR1 MDHEN, CDR2 SYDVKM. Trimming stripped 10 bases from V and 0 bases from J, with 12 bases between.

The sample holds a few counts of this clonotype. The V call is TRBV7-2, the J call TRBJ1-5, with D tentatively TRBD1 (5 bases). V lost 1 base and J lost 4, with 11 bases in between. The CDR3 sequence is 15 residues long. CDR1 and CDR2 from the germline V gene are SGHTA and FQGNSA. In nucleotides, the CDR3 is TGTGCCAGCAGCTTAGACGGGACGAATAATCAGCCCCAGCATTTT. Amino acids: CASSLDGTNNQPQHF. Complete variable domain (other parts from reference TRBV7-2 and TRBJ1-5): GAGVSQSPSNKVTEKGKDVELRCDPISGHTALYWYRQSLGQGLEFLIYFQGNSAPDKSGLPSDRFSAERTGGSVSTLTIQRTQQEDSAVYLCASSLDGTNNQPQHFGDGTRLSIL.

This clonotype was seen only a few times. This chain joins TRBV10-3 and TRBJ2-1, with TRBD2 as a possible D gene (6 bases). Trimming left V 6 bases short and J 10 bases short, with 16 bases between. The CDR3 covers 13 residues. In germline, CDR1 is ENHRY, CDR2 SYGVKD. CDR3: CAISPNPSEEQFF. CDR3 in DNA: TGTGCCATCAGCCCAAACCCTAGCGAGGAGCAGTTCTTC.

The rearrangement joins TRBV4-1 to TRBJ2-7; 8 bases match TRBD1. This CDR3 is built from 16 residues. The J segment lost 6 bases and the V segment lost 3 bases, leaving 13 bases of the junction unmatched. In germline, CDR1 is MGHRA, CDR2 YSYEKL. CDR3 residues: CASSQDPGDRGSEQYF. CDR3 sequence (DNA): TGCGCCAGCAGCCAGGACCCGGGAGACAGGGGATCCGAGCAGTACTTC.

The V call is TRBV20-1, the J call TRBJ2-1; D is unresolved. V lost 0 bases to trimming and J lost 8 bases, with 11 bases between them. The CDR3 extends over 13 amino acids. Germline V gives CDR1 DFQATT, CDR2 SNEGSKA (reference sequence). The CDR3 loop is CSARDVFVDEQFF. CDR3 in DNA: TGCAGTGCTAGAGATGTTTTCGTTGATGAGCAGTTCTTC.

This clonotype showed up just a few times. The V call is TRBV7-2, the J call TRBJ1-4; 10 bases fit TRBD1. The CDR3 is 16 amino acids. J was trimmed by 4 bases and V by 4 bases; bases with no gene match: 6. Germline CDR1 reads SGHTA; CDR2 reads FQGNSA. The CDR3 sequence: CASSSHRDRGNEKLFF. CDR3 nucleotides: TGTGCCAGCAGCTCCCATCGGGACAGGGGTAATGAAAAACTGTTTTTT.

The rearrangement links TRBV20-1 to TRBJ2-5, with D unresolved. There are 11 residues in the CDR3. From germline, CDR1 is DFQATT and CDR2 SNEGSKA (reference sequence). V shed 7 bases and J shed 3 bases, with 9 bases lying between them. CDR3 nucleotide sequence: TGCAGTGTCCTCATAAAAGAGACCCAGTACTTC. It is translated as CSVLIKETQYF.

This clonotype was seen a few times. The chain carries TRBV9 and TRBJ2-3; D gene ambiguous. Trimming took 0 bases from V and 0 from J, leaving 5 bases between them. This CDR3 has 14 residues. Germline lookup yields CDR1 SGDLS and CDR2 YYNGEE. CDR3 loop: CASSVESSTDTQYF. Here the CDR3 DNA reads TGTGCCAGCAGCGTAGAATCAAGCACAGATACGCAGTATTTT.

CDR3 in amino acids: CATSDLLGQPQHF. Written as DNA, the CDR3 is TGTGCCACCAGTGATTTGCTGGGACAGCCCCAGCATTTT. The chain uses TRBV24-1 and TRBJ1-5; D is uncertain. Germline assignment: CDR1 KGHDR and CDR2 SFDVKD. The CDR3 runs to 13 residues. V was trimmed by 0 bases and J by 7 bases, leaving 6 bases between them.

Here the CDR3 DNA reads TGCGCCAGCAGCTTGGTGCCTAGCGGGAGTGCCGAGCAGTTCTTC. It encodes CASSLVPSGSAEQFF. The rearrangement links TRBV5-1 to TRBJ2-1; the match to TRBD2 covers 10 bases. The ends lost 0 bases at V and 10 bases at J; junction bases unmatched: 7. The CDR3 has 15 residues. Germline-derived CDR1 and CDR2 are SGHRS and YFSETQ. The whole variable domain, remainder taken from reference TRBV5-1 and TRBJ2-1, is KAGVTQTPRYLIKTRGQQVTLSCSPISGHRSVSWYQQTPGQGLQFLFEYFSETQRNKGNFPGRFSGRQFSNSRSEMNVSTLELGDSALYLCASSLVPSGSAEQFFGPGTRLTVL.